This TCR beta chain derives from a study of graft-versus-host responses after intestinal transplantation. The wider study: Grafts that recipients had were multivisceral, liver-intestinal, or isolated intestinal transplants. Tacrolimus and steroids were given for 2 to 3 years to all recipients after anti-thymocyte globulin induction. Study results and caveats: Early post-transplant declines in HvG were associated with peak levels of circulating GvH clones. Allografts from individuals with graft-donor T cell macrochimerism displayed high graft-versus-host to host-versus-graft clonal ratios.

CDR3 length: 13 amino acids. V dropped 7 bases and J dropped 2 bases, with 12 bases sitting between them. In germline, CDR1 is MNHEY, CDR2 SMNVEV (reference sequence). Remarks on this clone: Its antigen is undetermined.

Generated by immunoSEQ multiplex PCR, the TCRdb table keeps only in-frame clones and is missing some. The sample includes about 48,000 clones, about 93% seen only once; the top ten take almost 2.5%. The TCR comes from a human donor who was the organ donor for an intestinal transplant. The sample consisted of unstimulated CD4+ T cells sorted from spleen or lymph node cells, taken before transplant. The V gene is TRBV27, the J gene TRBJ2-7, with D tentatively TRBD2 (5 bases). The CDR3 region is CASTGHGTYEQYF. The CDR3 nucleotides read TGTGCCAGCACTGGGCACGGGACCTACGAGCAGTACTTC.